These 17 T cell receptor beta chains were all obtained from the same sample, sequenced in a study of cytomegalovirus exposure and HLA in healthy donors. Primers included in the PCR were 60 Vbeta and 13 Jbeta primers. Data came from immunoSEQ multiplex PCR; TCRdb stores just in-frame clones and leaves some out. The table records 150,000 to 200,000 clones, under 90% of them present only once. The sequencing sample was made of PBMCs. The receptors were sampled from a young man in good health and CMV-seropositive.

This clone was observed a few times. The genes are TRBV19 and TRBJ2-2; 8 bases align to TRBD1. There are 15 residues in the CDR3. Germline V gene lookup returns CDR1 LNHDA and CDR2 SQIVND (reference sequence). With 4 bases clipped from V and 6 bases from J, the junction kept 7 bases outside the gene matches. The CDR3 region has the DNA TGTGCCAGTAGTACGCATAGGACAGGGTCCGGGGAGCTGTTTTTT. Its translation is CASSTHRTGSGELFF.

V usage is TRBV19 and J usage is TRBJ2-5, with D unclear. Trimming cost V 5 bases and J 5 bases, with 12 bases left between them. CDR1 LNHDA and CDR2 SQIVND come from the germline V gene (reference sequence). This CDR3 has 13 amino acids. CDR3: CASSPSLVETQYF. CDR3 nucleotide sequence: TGTGCCAGTAGTCCAAGCTTGGTGGAGACCCAGTACTTC. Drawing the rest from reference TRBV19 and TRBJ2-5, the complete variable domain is DGGITQSPKYLFRKEGQNVTLSCEQNLNHDAMYWYRQDPGQGLRLIYYSQIVNDFQKGDIAEGYSVSREKKESFPLTVTSAQKNPTAFYLCASSPSLVETQYFGPGTRLLVL.

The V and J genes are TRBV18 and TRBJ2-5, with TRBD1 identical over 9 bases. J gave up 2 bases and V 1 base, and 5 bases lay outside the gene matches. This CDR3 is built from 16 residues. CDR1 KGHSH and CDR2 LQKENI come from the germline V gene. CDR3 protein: CASSPLSGQGQETQYF. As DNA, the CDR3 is TGTGCCAGCTCACCACTCTCGGGACAGGGACAAGAGACCCAGTACTTC.

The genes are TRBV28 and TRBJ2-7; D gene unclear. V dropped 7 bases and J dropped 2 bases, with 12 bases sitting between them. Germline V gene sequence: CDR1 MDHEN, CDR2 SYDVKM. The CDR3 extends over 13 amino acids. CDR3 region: CASNGGLAYEQYF. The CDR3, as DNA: TGTGCCAGCAACGGCGGCCTCGCCTACGAGCAGTACTTC.

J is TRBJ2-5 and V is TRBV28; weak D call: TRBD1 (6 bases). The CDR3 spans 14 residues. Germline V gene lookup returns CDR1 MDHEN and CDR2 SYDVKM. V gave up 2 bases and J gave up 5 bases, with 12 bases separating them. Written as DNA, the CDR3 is TGTGCCAGCAGTTTAGCACAGGGTGGGGAGACCCAGTACTTC. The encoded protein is CASSLAQGGETQYF.

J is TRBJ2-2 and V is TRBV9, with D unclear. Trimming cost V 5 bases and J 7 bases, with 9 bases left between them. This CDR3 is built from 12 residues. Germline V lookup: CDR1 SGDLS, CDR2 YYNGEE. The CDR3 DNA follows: TGTGCCAGCAGGCCCCCTAGCGGGGAGCTGTTTTTT. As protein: CASRPPSGELFF.

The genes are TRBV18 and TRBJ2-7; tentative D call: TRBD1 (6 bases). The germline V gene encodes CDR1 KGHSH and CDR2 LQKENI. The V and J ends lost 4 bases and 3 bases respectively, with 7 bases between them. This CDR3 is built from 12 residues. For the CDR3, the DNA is TGTGCCAGCTCACGACAGGACTACGAGCAGTACTTC. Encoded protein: CASSRQDYEQYF.

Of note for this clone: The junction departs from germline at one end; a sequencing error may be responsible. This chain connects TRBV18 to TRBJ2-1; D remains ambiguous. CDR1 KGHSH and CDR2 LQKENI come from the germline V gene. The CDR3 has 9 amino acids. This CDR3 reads CASSPVFVF. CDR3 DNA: TGTGCCAGCTCACCCGTTTTTGTCTTC.

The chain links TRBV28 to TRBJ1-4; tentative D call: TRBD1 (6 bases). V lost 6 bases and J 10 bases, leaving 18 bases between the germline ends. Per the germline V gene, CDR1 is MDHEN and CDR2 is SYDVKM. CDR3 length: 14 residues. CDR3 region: CASSEPGEWGKLFF. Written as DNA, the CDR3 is TGTGCCAGCAGCGAGCCAGGGGAGTGGGGAAAACTGTTTTTT.

The CDR3 nucleotides are TGTGCCAGCAGCTCCACCCGAATTATTGGACTAGGGGTGGCAGATACGCAGTATTTT. Translation gives CASSSTRIIGLGVADTQYF. The genes are TRBV7-2 and TRBJ2-3, with 7 nucleotides matching TRBD2. V gave up 4 bases and J gave up 4 bases; unmatched junction bases: 20. Germline V gene data show CDR1 as SGHTA and CDR2 as FQGNSA. This CDR3 has 19 amino acids. Combining the CDR3 with reference TRBV7-2 and TRBJ2-3 gives the whole variable domain GAGVSQSPSNKVTEKGKDVELRCDPISGHTALYWYRQSLGQGLEFLIYFQGNSAPDKSGLPSDRFSAERTGGSVSTLTIQRTQQEDSAVYLCASSSTRIIGLGVADTQYFGPGTRLTVL.

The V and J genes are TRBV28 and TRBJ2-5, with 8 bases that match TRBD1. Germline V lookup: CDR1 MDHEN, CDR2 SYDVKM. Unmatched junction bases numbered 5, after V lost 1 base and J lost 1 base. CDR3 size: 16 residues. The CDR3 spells CASSLYQGATQETQYF. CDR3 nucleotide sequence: TGTGCCAGCAGTTTATACCAGGGGGCCACCCAAGAGACCCAGTACTTC.

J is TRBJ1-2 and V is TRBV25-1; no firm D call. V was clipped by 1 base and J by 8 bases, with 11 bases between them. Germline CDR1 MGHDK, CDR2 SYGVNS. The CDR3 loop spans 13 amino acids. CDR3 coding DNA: TGTGCCAGCAGTGAATTGGTCCCGGGGGGCTACACCTTC. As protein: CASSELVPGGYTF.

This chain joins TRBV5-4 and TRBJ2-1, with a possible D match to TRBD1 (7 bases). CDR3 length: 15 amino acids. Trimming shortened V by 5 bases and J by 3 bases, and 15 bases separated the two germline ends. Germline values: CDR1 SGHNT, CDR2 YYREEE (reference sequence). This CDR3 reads CASSIGRQGYNEQFF. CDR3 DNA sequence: TGTGCCAGCAGTATCGGGAGACAGGGCTACAATGAGCAGTTCTTC.

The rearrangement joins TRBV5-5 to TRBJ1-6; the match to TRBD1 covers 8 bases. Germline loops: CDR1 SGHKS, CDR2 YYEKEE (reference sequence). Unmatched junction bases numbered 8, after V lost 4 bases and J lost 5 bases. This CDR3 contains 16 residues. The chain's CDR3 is CASSAYRTGNNSPLHF. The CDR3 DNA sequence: TGTGCCAGCAGCGCCTACAGGACAGGGAATAATTCACCCCTCCACTTT.

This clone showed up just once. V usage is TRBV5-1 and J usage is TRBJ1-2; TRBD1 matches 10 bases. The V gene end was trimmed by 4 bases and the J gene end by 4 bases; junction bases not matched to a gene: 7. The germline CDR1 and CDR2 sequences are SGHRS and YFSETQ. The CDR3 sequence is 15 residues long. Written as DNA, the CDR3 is TGCGCCAGCAGCGCGGACAGGGGGAGCCTCTATGGCTACACCTTC. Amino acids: CASSADRGSLYGYTF.

The CDR3 protein is CASSQESGSGANVLTF. In nucleotides, the CDR3 is TGTGCCAGCAGCCAAGAGTCAGGGTCCGGGGCCAACGTCCTGACTTTC. The J gene is TRBJ2-6, the V gene TRBV5-4; TRBD1 is a possible D gene (5 bases). CDR3 length equals 16 residues. Germline CDR1 SGHNT, CDR2 YYREEE (reference sequence). The V gene lost 4 bases and the J gene lost 4 bases, with 15 bases spanning the gap. The full variable domain, its missing parts supplied by reference TRBV5-4 and TRBJ2-6, is ETGVTQSPTHLIKTRGQQVTLRCSSQSGHNTVSWYQQALGQGPQFIFQYYREEENGRGNFPPRFSGLQFPNYSSELNVNALELDDSALYLCASSQESGSGANVLTFGAGSRLTVL.

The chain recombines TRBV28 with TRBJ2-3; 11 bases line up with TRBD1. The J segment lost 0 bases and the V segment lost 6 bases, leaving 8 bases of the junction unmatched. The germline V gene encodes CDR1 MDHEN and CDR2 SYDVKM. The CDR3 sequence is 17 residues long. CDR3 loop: CASSSGQGGSSTDTQYF. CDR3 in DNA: TGTGCCAGCAGCTCGGGACAGGGGGGATCTAGCACAGATACGCAGTATTTT. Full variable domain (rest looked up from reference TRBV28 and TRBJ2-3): DVKVTQSSRYLVKRTGEKVFLECVQDMDHENMFWYRQDPGLGLRLIYFSYDVKMKEKGDIPEGYSVSREKKERFSLILESASTNQTSMYLCASSSGQGGSSTDTQYFGPGTRLTVL.